This T cell receptor beta chain was identified during a study of CD8 T cells in ankylosing spondylitis. Study-wide points: From matched ankylosing spondylitis synovial fluid, disease-linked clones were reportedly recovered at significantly enriched levels. A number of the motif variants had already been described in reactive arthritis synovial fluid and blood. Roughly 8 highly homologous variants made up a TCR beta motif, and this motif appeared characteristic of ankylosing spondylitis blood.

5'-RACE, quantitative and with molecular barcodes, yielded the TCR beta libraries. Each CDR3 protein gets one entry after TCRdb re-called the 5' RACE reads with MiXCR. The sample has about 140,000 distinct CDR3 sequences, 7% to 9% seen once. Turning to this clonotype: Its antigen is undetermined.

The receptor comes from a male donor with ankylosing spondylitis. The specimen was synovial fluid, either unsorted or a sorted T cell fraction (not recorded which).

CDR3 loop: CASSPLGENGYTF. CDR3 bases: TGTGCCAGCAGCCCACTCGGGGAGAATGGCTACACCTTC. V usage is TRBV7-9 and J usage is TRBJ1-2, with D unresolved. V lost 5 bases to trimming and J lost 6 bases, with 13 bases between them. CDR1 SEHNR and CDR2 FQNEAQ come from the germline V gene (reference sequence). The CDR3 totals 13 residues.